The 26 T cell receptor beta chains below were found in one sample sequenced in a study of T cell responses to AZD1222 COVID-19 vaccine. Assay used: immunoSEQ multiplex PCR; TCRdb lists only in-frame clones, some missing. This sample has approximately 150,000 clones, with 90% found just once. Material: peripheral blood, obtained 28 days after the second AZD1222 dose. The receptors were gathered from an adult who received the AZD1222 COVID-19 vaccine.

The rearrangement links TRBV2 to TRBJ1-5; TRBD1 matches 11 bases. The CDR3 loop spans 16 amino acids. The germline V gene encodes CDR1 SNHLY and CDR2 FYNNEI. The V gene end was trimmed by 6 bases and the J gene end by 5 bases; junction bases not matched to a gene: 9. The CDR3 here is CASRDIRDRGDQPQHF. The DNA of the CDR3 is TGTGCCAGCAGGGACATCCGGGACAGGGGGGATCAGCCCCAGCATTTT.

This clone appeared a single time. The rearrangement joins TRBV21-1 to TRBJ1-4; TRBD1 was called by the table and not checked on the DNA. TRBV21-1 is designated a pseudogene. The CDR3 loop spans 17 amino acids. CDR3 in DNA: TGTGCCATCACTTTGTCACAGGGGGTATCAACTAATGAAAAACTGTTTTTT. Translated, it gives CAITLSQGVSTNEKLFF.

The rearrangement links TRBV3-1 (or the pseudogene TRBV3-2) to TRBJ2-3; 7 bases line up with TRBD2. V trimming: 6 bases; J trimming: 5 bases; junction bases outside the gene matches: 11. The germline V gene has CDR1 LGHDT and CDR2 YNNKEL (reference sequence). The CDR3 is 15 residues long. The CDR3 DNA follows: TGTGCCAGCAGGCCAAGTATTGGGGGGGGAGATACGCAGTATTTT. Protein product: CASRPSIGGGDTQYF.

The J gene is TRBJ2-7, the V gene TRBV7-9, with 8 bases fitting TRBD1. V dropped 5 bases and J dropped 2; count of bases not matched to a gene: 8. The CDR3 is 15 amino acids. CDR1 SEHNR and CDR2 FQNEAQ come from the germline V gene (reference sequence). CDR3 DNA: TGTGCCAGCAGCCCCGTATGGACAGGGCCCTACGAGCAGTACTTC. It translates to CASSPVWTGPYEQYF.

The rearrangement links TRBV5-4 to TRBJ2-7; either TRBD1 or TRBD2 may fit D (5 bases each). V was trimmed by 4 bases and J by 5 bases, leaving 10 bases between them. The V gene's germline CDR1 is SGHNT and CDR2 YYREEE (reference sequence). This CDR3 spans 12 amino acids. For the CDR3, the DNA is TGTGCCAGCAGCGGGGGTGCCCACGAGCAGTACTTC. It encodes CASSGGAHEQYF.

The CDR3, as DNA: TGCAGTGCGGAAAGGTCAGAGACCCAGTACTTC. Translation gives CSAERSETQYF. The gene calls are TRBV20-1 and TRBJ2-5; D not certain. This CDR3 has 11 residues. The germline V gene has CDR1 DFQATT and CDR2 SNEGSKA (reference sequence). Trimming shortened V by 6 bases and J by 4 bases, and 9 bases separated the two germline ends.

This chain joins TRBV7-9 and TRBJ2-1, with 10 bases identical to TRBD1. J lost 10 bases, V lost 5 bases, and 11 bases had no gene match. This CDR3 is built from 15 residues. The germline gives CDR1 SEHNR, CDR2 FQNEAQ (reference sequence). In nucleotides, the CDR3 is TGTGCCAGCAGCCCATGGGGGACAGGGGATCGGGAGCAGTTCTTC. Residues: CASSPWGTGDREQFF.

The chain has TRBV3-1 (or the pseudogene TRBV3-2) and TRBJ1-2, with a tentative D call TRBD1 (5 bases). V was pared by 4 bases and J by 12 bases, with 24 bases between. CDR3 length equals 15 residues. CDR1 is LGHDT, CDR2 YNNKEL, per germline (reference sequence). This chain's CDR3 is CASSPQGTGSWGHTF. Here the CDR3 DNA reads TGTGCCAGCAGCCCCCAGGGAACAGGATCGTGGGGCCACACCTTC.

The rearrangement joins TRBV27 to TRBJ1-1; D is unresolved. The CDR3 is 13 amino acids. V was pared by 8 bases and J by 6 bases, with 16 bases between. CDR1 and CDR2 from the germline V gene are MNHEY and SMNVEV (reference sequence). The chain's CDR3 is CASHGLGVPEAFF. CDR3 nucleotides: TGTGCCAGCCATGGGCTCGGGGTCCCTGAAGCTTTCTTT.

For this clone: One end of the junction fails to match germline, which may point to a read error. This chain links TRBV6-5 with TRBJ2-1; a possible D gene is TRBD2 (6 bases). From germline, CDR1 is MNHEY and CDR2 SVGAGI. The CDR3 has 13 residues. CDR3 nucleotide sequence: TGTGCCAGCAGATACTACGAAGGAGGGGAGCAGTTCTTC. Its protein is CASRYYEGGEQFF.

J is TRBJ2-4 and V is TRBV2; TRBD2 agrees at 13 bases. Germline V gene sequence: CDR1 SNHLY, CDR2 FYNNEI. The J segment lost 7 bases and the V segment lost 5 bases, leaving 5 bases of the junction unmatched. CDR3 length: 15 amino acids. The CDR3 DNA sequence: TGTGCCAGCAGTAAACTAGCGGGAGGGGGGAACATTCAGTACTTC. This gives the protein CASSKLAGGGNIQYF.

The chain combines TRBV4-1 with TRBJ1-1; D perhaps matches TRBD1 (6 bases). CDR3 length: 16 amino acids. V lost 6 bases to trimming and J lost 0 bases, with 17 bases between them. Germline V lookup: CDR1 MGHRA, CDR2 YSYEKL. The CDR3: CASSPLPTGLNTEAFF. The CDR3 DNA reads as TGCGCCAGCAGTCCACTACCGACAGGCCTGAACACTGAAGCTTTCTTT.

This sequence joins TRBV3-1 (or the pseudogene TRBV3-2) and TRBJ2-2; the match to TRBD1 covers 7 bases. This CDR3 comprises 16 residues. Per the germline V gene, CDR1 is LGHDT and CDR2 is YNNKEL (reference sequence). Losses at the gene ends were 4 bases for V and 2 bases for J; bases not matched to a gene: 7. This CDR3 reads CASSLIRDRNTGELFF. The CDR3 bases are TGTGCCAGCAGCCTAATTCGGGACAGAAACACCGGGGAGCTGTTTTTT.

Remarks on this clone: A read error may account for a junction end that differs from germline. This chain joins TRBV19 and TRBJ2-4, with 13 bases that match TRBD2. Germline values: CDR1 LNHDA, CDR2 SQIVND (reference sequence). The CDR3 has 12 amino acids. The CDR3 reads CASSVLAGGPFF. In DNA, the CDR3 is TGTGCCAGTAGTGTACTAGCGGGAGGGCCCTTCTTC.

As for this clone: The identical CDR3 is also encoded by other nucleotide sequences in the sample. The rearrangement links TRBV19 to TRBJ1-2; TRBD1 is a possible D gene (6 bases). The germline gives CDR1 LNHDA, CDR2 SQIVND (reference sequence). The CDR3 length is 12 residues. Trimming left V 6 bases short and J 3 bases short, with 8 bases between. CDR3 sequence: CASRQGDYGYTF. The CDR3 DNA reads TGTGCCAGTAGACAGGGCGACTATGGCTACACCTTC. The variable domain in full, completed from reference TRBV19 and TRBJ1-2, reads DGGITQSPKYLFRKEGQNVTLSCEQNLNHDAMYWYRQDPGQGLRLIYYSQIVNDFQKGDIAEGYSVSREKKESFPLTVTSAQKNPTAFYLCASRQGDYGYTFGSGTRLTVV.

J is TRBJ2-1 and V is TRBV27; 8 positions agree with TRBD1. This CDR3 comprises 14 residues. V lost 6 bases, J lost 7 bases, and 8 bases stayed unmatched. Germline CDR1 MNHEY, CDR2 SMNVEV (reference sequence). The CDR3 spells CASSYTTGENEQFF. The DNA of the CDR3 is TGTGCCAGCAGCTATACGACAGGGGAAAATGAGCAGTTCTTC.

This clone is a singleton in its sample. The CDR3 bases are TGTGCCAGCAGTTACTCCCTAGGCGAGCAGTACTTC. It yields the protein CASSYSLGEQYF. The genes are TRBV6-2 or TRBV6-3 and TRBJ2-7, with D unclear. This CDR3 is 12 amino acids long. Germline assignment: CDR1 MNHEY and CDR2 SVGEGT. V was cut by 0 bases and J by 6 bases, with 6 bases left in between.

The chain carries TRBV6-5 and TRBJ2-7; weak D call: TRBD2 (6 bases). Germline lookup yields CDR1 MNHEY and CDR2 SVGAGI. The CDR3 loop spans 13 amino acids. V shed 8 bases and J shed 1 base, with 12 bases lying between them. Written as DNA, the CDR3 is TGTGCCAGCGGGGTAGCGGTATCCTACGAGCAGTACTTC. Translating gives CASGVAVSYEQYF.

This clone was seen once. The chain links TRBV6-5 to TRBJ2-7; D may be TRBD1 (6 bases). This CDR3 region has 13 residues. CDR1 MNHEY and CDR2 SVGAGI come from the germline V gene. The ends were cut back, 5 bases at V and 3 bases at J, with 11 bases in the middle. CDR3 in amino acids: CASSQGHNYEQYF. In DNA, the CDR3 is TGTGCCAGCAGTCAGGGACACAACTACGAGCAGTACTTC.

This chain links TRBV27 with TRBJ2-5, with D perhaps matching TRBD1 (5 bases). Trimming shortened V by 2 bases and J by 0 bases, and 7 bases separated the two germline ends. The CDR3 is 14 amino acids. Germline V lookup: CDR1 MNHEY, CDR2 SMNVEV (reference sequence). CDR3 sequence (DNA): TGTGCCAGCAGTTTAGACAGCTACCAAGAGACCCAGTACTTC. Amino acid sequence: CASSLDSYQETQYF.

The V gene is TRBV18, the J gene TRBJ2-1, with D perhaps TRBD1 (6 bases). The CDR3 consists of 14 residues. CDR1 KGHSH and CDR2 LQKENI come from the germline V gene. The V and J ends lost 3 bases and 9 bases respectively, with 15 bases between them. The CDR3 reads CASSPDGQFGEQFF. For the CDR3, the DNA is TGTGCCAGCTCACCCGACGGACAGTTCGGTGAGCAGTTCTTC.

The chain couples TRBV27 to TRBJ1-1, with a weak D call TRBD1 (5 bases). Germline CDR1 reads MNHEY; CDR2 reads SMNVEV (reference sequence). The CDR3 contains 14 residues. The V end lost 6 bases, the J end lost 1 base, and 12 bases lay between the germline ends. The CDR3 bases are TGTGCCAGCAGCCGGGACCTACCGAACACTGAAGCTTTCTTT. It is translated as CASSRDLPNTEAFF.

The chain recombines TRBV27 with TRBJ1-1, with 7 bases lining up with TRBD1. V dropped 6 bases and J dropped 0; count of bases not matched to a gene: 4. Germline-derived CDR1 and CDR2 are MNHEY and SMNVEV (reference sequence). CDR3 length: 14 residues. CDR3 coding DNA: TGTGCCAGCAGCCCGACAGGGATGAACACTGAAGCTTTCTTT. It yields the protein CASSPTGMNTEAFF.

The rearrangement joins TRBV6-4 to TRBJ1-1; TRBD1 might be the D (6 bases). The V end was cut by 4 bases, the J end by 1 base, with 7 bases between. CDR1 is MRHNA and CDR2 is SNTAGT in the germline V gene. The CDR3 has 13 amino acids. CDR3 region: CASSGTANTEAFF. CDR3 nucleotide sequence: TGTGCCAGCAGTGGGACAGCGAACACTGAAGCTTTCTTT.

The J gene is TRBJ1-5, the V gene TRBV5-1; D not resolved. The CDR3 extends over 13 amino acids. V was cut by 0 bases and J by 3 bases, with 4 bases left in between. Germline lookup yields CDR1 SGHRS and CDR2 YFSETQ. The CDR3 nucleotides read TGCGCCAGCAGCTTGGGGCACAATCAGCCCCAGCATTTT. As protein: CASSLGHNQPQHF.

This rearrangement joins TRBV11-2 to TRBJ2-6, with a tentative D call TRBD1 (5 bases). The CDR3 sequence is 14 residues long. Germline V gene data show CDR1 as SGHAT and CDR2 as FQNNGV. Between the trimmed V and J ends, which lost 6 bases and 0 bases, there was a span of 6 bases. The CDR3 sequence: CASRTVSGANVLTF. CDR3 bases: TGTGCCAGCAGGACAGTCTCTGGGGCCAACGTCCTGACTTTC.